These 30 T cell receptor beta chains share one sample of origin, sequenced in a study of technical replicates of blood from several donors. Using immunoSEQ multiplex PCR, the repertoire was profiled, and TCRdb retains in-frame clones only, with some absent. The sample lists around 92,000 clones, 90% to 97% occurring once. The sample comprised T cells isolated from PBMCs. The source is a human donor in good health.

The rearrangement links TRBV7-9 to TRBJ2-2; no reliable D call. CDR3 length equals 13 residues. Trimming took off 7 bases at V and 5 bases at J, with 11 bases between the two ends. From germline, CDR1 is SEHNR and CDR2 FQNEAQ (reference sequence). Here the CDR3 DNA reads TGTGCCAGCACCCCTCTTCGTACCGGGGAGCTGTTTTTT. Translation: CASTPLRTGELFF.

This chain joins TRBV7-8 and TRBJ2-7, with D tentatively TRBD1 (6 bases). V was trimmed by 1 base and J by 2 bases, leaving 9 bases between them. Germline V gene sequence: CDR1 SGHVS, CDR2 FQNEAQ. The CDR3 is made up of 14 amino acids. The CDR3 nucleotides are TGTGCCAGCAGCTTAGACGGACAGACCTACGAGCAGTACTTC. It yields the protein CASSLDGQTYEQYF.

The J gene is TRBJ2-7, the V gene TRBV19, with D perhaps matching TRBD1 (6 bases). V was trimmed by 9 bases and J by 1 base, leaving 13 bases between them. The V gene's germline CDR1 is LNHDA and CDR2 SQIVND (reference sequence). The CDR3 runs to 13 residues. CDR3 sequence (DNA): TGTGCCAGCCGACAGGTGGATTCCTACGAGCAGTACTTC. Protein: CASRQVDSYEQYF.

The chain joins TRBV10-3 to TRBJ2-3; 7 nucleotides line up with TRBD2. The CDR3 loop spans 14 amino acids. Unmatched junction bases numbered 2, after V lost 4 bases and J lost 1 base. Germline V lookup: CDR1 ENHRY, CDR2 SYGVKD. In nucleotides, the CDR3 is TGTGCCATCAGTGTTGCGGGGGGCACAGATACGCAGTATTTT. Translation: CAISVAGGTDTQYF.

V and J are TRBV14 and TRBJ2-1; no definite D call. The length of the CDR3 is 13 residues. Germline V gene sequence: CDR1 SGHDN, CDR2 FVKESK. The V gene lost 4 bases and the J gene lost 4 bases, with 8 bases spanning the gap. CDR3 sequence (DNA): TGTGCCAGCAGCCTCATCAAATACAATGAGCAGTTCTTC. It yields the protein CASSLIKYNEQFF.

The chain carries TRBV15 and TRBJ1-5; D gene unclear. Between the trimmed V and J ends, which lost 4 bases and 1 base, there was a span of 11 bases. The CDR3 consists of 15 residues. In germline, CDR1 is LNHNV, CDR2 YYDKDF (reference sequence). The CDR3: CATSTLGGSNQPQHF. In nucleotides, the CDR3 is TGTGCCACCAGCACCCTTGGCGGAAGCAATCAGCCCCAGCATTTT.

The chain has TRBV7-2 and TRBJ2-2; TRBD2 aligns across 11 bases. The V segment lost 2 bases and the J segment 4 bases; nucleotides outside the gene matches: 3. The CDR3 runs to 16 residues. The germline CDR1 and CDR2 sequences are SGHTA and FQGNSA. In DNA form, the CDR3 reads TGTGCCAGCAGCTTACTAGCGGGAGGACTCACCGGGGAGCTGTTTTTT. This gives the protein CASSLLAGGLTGELFF.

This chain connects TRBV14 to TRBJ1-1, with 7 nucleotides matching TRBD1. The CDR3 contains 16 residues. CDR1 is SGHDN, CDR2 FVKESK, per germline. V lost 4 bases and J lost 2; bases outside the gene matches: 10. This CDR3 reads CASSLRPGQLNTEAFF. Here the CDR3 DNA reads TGTGCCAGCAGCCTTCGCCCGGGACAGTTAAACACTGAAGCTTTCTTT.

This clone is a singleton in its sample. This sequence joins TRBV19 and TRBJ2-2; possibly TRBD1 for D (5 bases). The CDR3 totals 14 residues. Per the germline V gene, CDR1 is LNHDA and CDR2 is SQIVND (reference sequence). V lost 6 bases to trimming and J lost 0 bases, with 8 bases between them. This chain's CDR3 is CASSTGPNTGELFF. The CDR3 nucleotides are TGTGCCAGTAGCACAGGTCCGAACACCGGGGAGCTGTTTTTT.

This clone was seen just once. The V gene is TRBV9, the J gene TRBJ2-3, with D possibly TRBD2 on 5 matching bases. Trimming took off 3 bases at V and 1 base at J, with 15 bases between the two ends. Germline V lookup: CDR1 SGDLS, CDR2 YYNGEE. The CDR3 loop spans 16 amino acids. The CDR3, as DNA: TGTGCCAGCAGCGGGCAAACGGGGAGTGGCACAGATACGCAGTATTTT. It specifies CASSGQTGSGTDTQYF. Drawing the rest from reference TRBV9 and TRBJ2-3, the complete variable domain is DSGVTQTPKHLITATGQRVTLRCSPRSGDLSVYWYQQSLDQGLQFLIQYYNGEERAKGNILERFSAQQFPDLHSELNLSSLELGDSALYFCASSGQTGSGTDTQYFGPGTRLTVL.

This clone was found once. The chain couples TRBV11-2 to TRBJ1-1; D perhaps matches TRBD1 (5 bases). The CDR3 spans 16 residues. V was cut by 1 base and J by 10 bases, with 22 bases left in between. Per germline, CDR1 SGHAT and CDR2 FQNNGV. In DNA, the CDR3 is TGTGCCAGCAGCTTAGTGTTTGCCCCGACAGCCTTGGCAGCTTTCTTT. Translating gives CASSLVFAPTALAAFF.

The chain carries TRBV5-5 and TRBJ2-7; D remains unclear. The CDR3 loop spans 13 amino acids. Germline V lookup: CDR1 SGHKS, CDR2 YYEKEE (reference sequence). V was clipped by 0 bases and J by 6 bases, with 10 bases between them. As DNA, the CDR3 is TGTGCCAGCAGCTTGGTGGGCCTGGGCGAGCAGTACTTC. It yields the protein CASSLVGLGEQYF.

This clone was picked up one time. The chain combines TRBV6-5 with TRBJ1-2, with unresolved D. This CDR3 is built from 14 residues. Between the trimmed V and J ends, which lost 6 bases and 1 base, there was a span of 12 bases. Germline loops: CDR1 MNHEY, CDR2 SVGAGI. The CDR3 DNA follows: TGTGCCAGCAGCCCGGAACGGGGTAACTATGGCTACACCTTC. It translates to CASSPERGNYGYTF.

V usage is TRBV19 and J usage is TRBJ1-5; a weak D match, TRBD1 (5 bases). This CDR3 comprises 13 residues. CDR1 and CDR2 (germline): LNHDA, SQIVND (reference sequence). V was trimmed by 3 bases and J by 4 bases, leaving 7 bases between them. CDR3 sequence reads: CASSMGGNQPQHF. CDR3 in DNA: TGTGCCAGTAGTATGGGGGGGAATCAGCCCCAGCATTTT.

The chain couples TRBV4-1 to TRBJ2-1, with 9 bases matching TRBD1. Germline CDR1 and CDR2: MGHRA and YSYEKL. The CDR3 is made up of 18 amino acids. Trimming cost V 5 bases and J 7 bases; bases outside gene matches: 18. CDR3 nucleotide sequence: TGCGCCAGCAGCTTGGCTGGGACAGGGAATATTCCACTAAATGAGCAGTTCTTC. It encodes CASSLAGTGNIPLNEQFF.

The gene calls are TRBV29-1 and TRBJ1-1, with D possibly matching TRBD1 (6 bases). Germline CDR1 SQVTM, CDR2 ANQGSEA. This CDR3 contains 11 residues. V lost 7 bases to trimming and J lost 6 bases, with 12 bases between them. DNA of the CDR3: TGCAGCGGACGGGACACCGCTGAAGCTTTCTTT. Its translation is CSGRDTAEAFF.

In DNA form, the CDR3 reads TGTGCCAGCAGACAGCCGGGGGTGGGGGAAAAACTGTTTTTT. Amino acids: CASRQPGVGEKLFF. The chain employs TRBV27 and TRBJ1-4, with a tentative D call TRBD1 (5 bases). Trimming removed 6 bases from V and 8 bases from J, with 16 bases in between. The length of the CDR3 is 14 residues. CDR1 MNHEY and CDR2 SMNVEV come from the germline V gene (reference sequence).

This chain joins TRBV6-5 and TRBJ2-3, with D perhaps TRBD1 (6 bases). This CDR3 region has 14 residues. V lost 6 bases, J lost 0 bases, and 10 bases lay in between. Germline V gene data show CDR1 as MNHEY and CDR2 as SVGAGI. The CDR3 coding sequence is TGTGCCAGCAGGACGGGACAAAGCACAGATACGCAGTATTTT. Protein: CASRTGQSTDTQYF.

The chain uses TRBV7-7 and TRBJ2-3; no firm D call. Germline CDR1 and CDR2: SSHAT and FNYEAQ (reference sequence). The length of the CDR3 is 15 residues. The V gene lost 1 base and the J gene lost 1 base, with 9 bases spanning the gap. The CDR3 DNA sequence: TGTGCCAGCAGCTTAGAGTTCTCAGGCACAGATACGCAGTATTTT. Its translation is CASSLEFSGTDTQYF.

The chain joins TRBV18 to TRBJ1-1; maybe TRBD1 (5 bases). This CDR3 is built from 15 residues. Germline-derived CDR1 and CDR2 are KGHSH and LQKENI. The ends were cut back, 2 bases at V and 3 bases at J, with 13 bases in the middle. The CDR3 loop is CASSPWGVEDTEAFF. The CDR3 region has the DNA TGTGCCAGCTCACCATGGGGGGTGGAGGACACTGAAGCTTTCTTT.

Here the CDR3 DNA reads TGTGCCAGCCCTAGGGCAACCTACTCCCACGGAGGAAAAACTAACTATGGCTACACCTTC. This codes for CASPRATYSHGGKTNYGYTF. The chain couples TRBV30 to TRBJ1-2, with D hard to call. The V gene lost 8 bases and the J gene lost 0 bases, with 34 bases spanning the gap. Germline V CDR1 and CDR2: GTSNPN, SVGIG (reference sequence). The CDR3 runs 20 residues.

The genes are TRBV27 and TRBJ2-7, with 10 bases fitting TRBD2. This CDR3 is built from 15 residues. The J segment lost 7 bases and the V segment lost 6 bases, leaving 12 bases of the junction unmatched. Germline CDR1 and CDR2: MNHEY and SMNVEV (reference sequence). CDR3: CASSPAAAGGPEQYF. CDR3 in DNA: TGTGCCAGCAGCCCTGCGGCAGCGGGAGGGCCGGAGCAGTACTTC.

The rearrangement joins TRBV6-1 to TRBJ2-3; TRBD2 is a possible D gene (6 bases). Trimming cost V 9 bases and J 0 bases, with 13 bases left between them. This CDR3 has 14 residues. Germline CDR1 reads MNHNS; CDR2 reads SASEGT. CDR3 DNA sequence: TGTGCCAGTTCCGTAGGGAGGAGCACAGATACGCAGTATTTT. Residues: CASSVGRSTDTQYF.

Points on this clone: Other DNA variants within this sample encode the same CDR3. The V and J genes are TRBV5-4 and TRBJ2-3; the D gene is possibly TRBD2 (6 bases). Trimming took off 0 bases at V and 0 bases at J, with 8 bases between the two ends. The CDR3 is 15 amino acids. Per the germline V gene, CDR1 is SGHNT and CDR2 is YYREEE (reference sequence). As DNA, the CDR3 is TGTGCCAGCAGCTTGGGCGGGGCTAGCACAGATACGCAGTATTTT. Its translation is CASSLGGASTDTQYF.

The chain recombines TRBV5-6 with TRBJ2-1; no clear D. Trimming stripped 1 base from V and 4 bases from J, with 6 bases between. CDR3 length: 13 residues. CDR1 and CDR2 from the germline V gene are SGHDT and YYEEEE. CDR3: CASSLSVYNEQFF. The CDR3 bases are TGTGCCAGCAGCTTGAGCGTTTACAATGAGCAGTTCTTC.

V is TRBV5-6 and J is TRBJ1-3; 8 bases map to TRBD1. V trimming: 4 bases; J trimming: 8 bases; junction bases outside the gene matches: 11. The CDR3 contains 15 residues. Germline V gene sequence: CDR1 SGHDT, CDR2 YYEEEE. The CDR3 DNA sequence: TGTGCCAGCAGCAGAGTCAGGGGGCTTAAGGACACCATATATTTT. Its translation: CASSRVRGLKDTIYF. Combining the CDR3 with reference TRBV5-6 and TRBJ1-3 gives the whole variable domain DAGVTQSPTHLIKTRGQQVTLRCSPKSGHDTVSWYQQALGQGPQFIFQYYEEEERQRGNFPDRFSGHQFPNYSSELNVNALLLGDSALYLCASSRVRGLKDTIYFGEGSWLTVV.

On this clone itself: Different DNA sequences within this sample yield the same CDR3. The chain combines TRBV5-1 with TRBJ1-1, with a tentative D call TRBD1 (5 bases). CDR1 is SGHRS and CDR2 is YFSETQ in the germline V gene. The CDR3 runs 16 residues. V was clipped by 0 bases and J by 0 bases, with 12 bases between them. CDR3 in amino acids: CASSLGFRAMNTEAFF. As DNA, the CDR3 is TGCGCCAGCAGCTTGGGGTTCAGGGCTATGAACACTGAAGCTTTCTTT.

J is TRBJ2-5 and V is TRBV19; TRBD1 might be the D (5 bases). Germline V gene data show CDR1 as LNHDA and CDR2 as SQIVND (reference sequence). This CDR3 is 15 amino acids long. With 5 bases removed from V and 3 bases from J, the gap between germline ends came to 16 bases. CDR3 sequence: CASSSRGFGEETQYF. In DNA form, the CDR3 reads TGTGCCAGTAGTTCTAGGGGTTTTGGGGAAGAGACCCAGTACTTC.

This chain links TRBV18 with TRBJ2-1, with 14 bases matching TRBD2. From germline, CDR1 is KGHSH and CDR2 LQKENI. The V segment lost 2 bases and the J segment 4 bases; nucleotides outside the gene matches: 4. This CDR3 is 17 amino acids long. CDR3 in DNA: TGTGCCAGCTCACCAGGGACTAGCGGGAGTGTTTACAATGAGCAGTTCTTC. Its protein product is CASSPGTSGSVYNEQFF.

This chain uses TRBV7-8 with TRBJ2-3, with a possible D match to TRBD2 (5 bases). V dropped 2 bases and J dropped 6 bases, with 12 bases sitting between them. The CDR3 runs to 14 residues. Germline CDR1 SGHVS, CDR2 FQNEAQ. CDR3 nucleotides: TGTGCCAGCAGCTTAATCCCTAGCTATGATACGCAGTATTTT. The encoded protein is CASSLIPSYDTQYF.